This T cell receptor (beta chain) was found in a study of T cell changes during pregnancy in multiple sclerosis (dated by TCRdb to about 2019). For the study in its entirety: In women with multiple sclerosis, the researchers looked at how the T cell repertoire shifted as pregnancy progressed.

Libraries were prepared through the immunoSEQ multiplex PCR assay. The table was pulled from immuneACCESS by TCRdb, which kept in-frame rearrangements only. Such tables lose some clones; where checked, under half of the loss comes from unresolved V genes, and the rest has no known cause. The sample yields about 53,000 clones; around 89% were counted once. The ten largest account for under 6.5% of the sample. From the germline V gene, CDR1 is MDHEN and CDR2 is SYDVKM. V and J lose 6 bases and 8 bases, and a span of 24 bases separates them. Including cysteine and phenylalanine, the CDR3 has 16 amino acids. The entry retains the CDR3 DNA only, 48 bases that are in frame from base 1. In regard to this clone: Its antigen has not been determined. No base quality values were provided; no much bigger clone lies one nucleotide off.

The chain was built from TRBV28 and TRBJ2-3, and TRBD2 may be the D gene, going by 6 matching bases. The sequences come from peripheral blood, collected after pregnancy. This clonotype was obtained from a female donor in good health, enrolled as a control in a pregnancy study. The sequenced DNA: TGTGCCAGCAGCCGCCGTGACGGGAGAGGGTGGAGTACGCAGTATTTT. Its protein is CASSRRDGRGWSTQYF.